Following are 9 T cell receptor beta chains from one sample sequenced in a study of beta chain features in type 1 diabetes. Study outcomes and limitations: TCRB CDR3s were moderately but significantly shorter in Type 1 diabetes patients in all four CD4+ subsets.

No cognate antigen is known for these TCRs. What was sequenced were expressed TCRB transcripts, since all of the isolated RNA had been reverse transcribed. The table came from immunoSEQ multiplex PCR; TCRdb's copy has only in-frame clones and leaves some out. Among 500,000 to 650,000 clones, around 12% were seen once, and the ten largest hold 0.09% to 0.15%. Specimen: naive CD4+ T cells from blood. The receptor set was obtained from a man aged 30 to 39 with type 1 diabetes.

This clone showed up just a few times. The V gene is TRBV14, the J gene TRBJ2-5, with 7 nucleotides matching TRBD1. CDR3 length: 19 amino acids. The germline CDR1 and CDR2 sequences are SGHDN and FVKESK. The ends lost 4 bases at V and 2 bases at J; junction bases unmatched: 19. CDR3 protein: CASSPYEGASFRNQETQYF. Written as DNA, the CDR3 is TGTGCCAGCAGCCCTTACGAGGGGGCCTCCTTCAGGAATCAAGAGACCCAGTACTTC. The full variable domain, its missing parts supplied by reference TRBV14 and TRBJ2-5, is EAGVTQFPSHSVIEKGQTVTLRCDPISGHDNLYWYRRVMGKEIKFLLHFVKESKQDESGMPNNRFLAERTGGTYSTLKVQPAELEDSGVYFCASSPYEGASFRNQETQYFGPGTRLLVL.

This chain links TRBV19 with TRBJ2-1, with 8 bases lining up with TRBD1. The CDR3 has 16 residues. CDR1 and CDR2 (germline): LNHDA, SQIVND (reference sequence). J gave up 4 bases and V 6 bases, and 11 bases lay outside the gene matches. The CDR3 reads CASRKVPGQDYNEQFF. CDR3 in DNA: TGTGCCAGTAGAAAAGTTCCGGGACAGGATTACAATGAGCAGTTCTTC.

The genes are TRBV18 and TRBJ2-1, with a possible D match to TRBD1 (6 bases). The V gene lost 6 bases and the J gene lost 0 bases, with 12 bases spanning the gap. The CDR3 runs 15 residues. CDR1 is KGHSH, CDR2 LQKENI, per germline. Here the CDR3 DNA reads TGTGCCAGCTCCCCTACAGGGAGCTCCTACAATGAGCAGTTCTTC. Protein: CASSPTGSSYNEQFF.

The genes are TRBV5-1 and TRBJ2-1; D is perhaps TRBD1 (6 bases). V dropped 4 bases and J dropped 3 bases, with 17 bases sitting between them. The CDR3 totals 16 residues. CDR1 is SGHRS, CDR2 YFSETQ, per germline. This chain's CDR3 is CASSADGQILYNEQFF. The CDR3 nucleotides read TGCGCCAGCAGCGCGGATGGACAGATCCTCTACAATGAGCAGTTCTTC.

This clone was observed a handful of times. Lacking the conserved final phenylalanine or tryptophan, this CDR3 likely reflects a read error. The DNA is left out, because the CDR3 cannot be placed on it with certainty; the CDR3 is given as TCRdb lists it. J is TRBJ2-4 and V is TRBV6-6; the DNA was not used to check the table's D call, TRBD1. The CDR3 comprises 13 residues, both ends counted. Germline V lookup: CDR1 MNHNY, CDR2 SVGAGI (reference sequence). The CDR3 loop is CASSYSTDIQSIL.

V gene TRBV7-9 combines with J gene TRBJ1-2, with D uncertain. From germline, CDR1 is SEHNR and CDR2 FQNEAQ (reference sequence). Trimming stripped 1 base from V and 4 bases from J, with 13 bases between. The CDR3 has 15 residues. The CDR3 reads CASSLDPVVRYGYTF. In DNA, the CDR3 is TGTGCCAGCAGCTTAGACCCCGTGGTGCGCTATGGCTACACCTTC.

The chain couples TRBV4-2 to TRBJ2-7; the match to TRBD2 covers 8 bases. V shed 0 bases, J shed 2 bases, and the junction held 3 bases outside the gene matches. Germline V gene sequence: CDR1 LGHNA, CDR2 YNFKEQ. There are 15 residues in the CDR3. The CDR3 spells CASSQDGTRPYEQYF. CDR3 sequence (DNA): TGTGCCAGCAGCCAAGACGGGACTAGACCCTACGAGCAGTACTTC.

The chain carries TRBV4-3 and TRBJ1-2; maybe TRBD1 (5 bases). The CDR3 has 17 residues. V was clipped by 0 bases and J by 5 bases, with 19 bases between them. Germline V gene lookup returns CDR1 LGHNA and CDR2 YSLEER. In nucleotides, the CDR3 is TGCGCCAGCAGCCAAGAATGGGGGACGGGTGCTTTATATGGCTACACCTTC. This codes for CASSQEWGTGALYGYTF.

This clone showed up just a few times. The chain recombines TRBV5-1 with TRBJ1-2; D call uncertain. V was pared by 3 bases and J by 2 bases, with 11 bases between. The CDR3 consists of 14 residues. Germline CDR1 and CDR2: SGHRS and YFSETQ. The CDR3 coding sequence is TGCGCCAGCAGCTCAGAAGGGTGGAACTATGGCTACACCTTC. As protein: CASSSEGWNYGYTF.